This TCR beta chain was identified during a study of blood T cells in healthy people across ages. Study-level findings and limits: The study regarded diversity estimates from one million T cells as underestimates. Aged donors had fewer naive CD4+ cells and lower diversity than long-lived donors.

Primed by a sample-barcoded 5' primer and a J-beta primer mix, a second PCR proceeded for 7 to 11 cycles. With 12 random nucleotides, a template-switch adaptor tagged each individual cDNA molecule. Each CDR3 protein gets one entry after TCRdb re-called the 5' RACE reads with MiXCR. This table has about 1.8 million distinct CDR3 sequences, around half appearing once. Germline V gene data show CDR1 as DFQATT and CDR2 as SNEGSKA (reference sequence). V was clipped by 2 bases and J by 5 bases, with 8 bases between them. The CDR3 length is 12 residues. Points on this clonotype: What it binds is unknown.

The sequence was obtained from a woman between 35 and 50 years old in good health. The V call is TRBV20-1, the J call TRBJ2-3; D remains ambiguous. Sequencing was carried out using blood. The CDR3 protein is CSARNRVDTQYF. The CDR3, as DNA: TGCAGTGCTAGAAACCGCGTAGATACGCAGTATTTT.